This TCR beta chain was identified in a study of shared clonotypes between healthy human individuals. Across the whole study: The plates for each donor numbered three CD4 naive, three CD4 memory, two CD8 naive and one CD8 memory.

Trimming cost V 5 bases and J 7 bases; bases outside gene matches: 10. CDR3 length: 15 residues. CDR1 and CDR2 (germline): SGHDT, YYEEEE. The study, taken as a whole, reports: The rarefaction results pointed to incomplete sorted-subset sequencing despite large depth. Relative to memory subsets, naive subsets generally showed larger estimated richness.

A remark on this clone: The antigen is undetermined.

The repertoire was sequenced with immunoSEQ multiplex PCR; TCRdb's copy has only in-frame clones and lacks some. Among 550,000 to 800,000 clones, about 74% were seen once, and the ten largest hold approximately 1.7%. The donor cohort consisted entirely of Caucasian adults residing in Nashville, Tennessee. The sequence was obtained from a woman younger than 45 in good health. Sequenced: memory CD4+ T cells sorted from blood. Subset: CD45RA-negative fraction. The chain recombines TRBV5-6 with TRBJ2-5; 11 bases agree with TRBD2. The CDR3 is CASRRLAGLPGTQYF. The CDR3 DNA reads TGTGCCAGCAGGAGACTAGCGGGGCTCCCCGGGACCCAGTACTTC.